One sample yielded the 30 T cell receptor beta chains listed below, sequenced in a study of blood T cell repertoires in COVID-19. TCRdb keeps only in-frame clones here, not all; method: immunoSEQ multiplex PCR. Altogether about 88,000 clones are present, 86% being singletons, with the ten largest covering roughly 25%. Sequencing was carried out using peripheral blood. These receptors were obtained from a human donor in a cohort sampled during active COVID-19.

The chain recombines TRBV19 with TRBJ2-7; D perhaps matches TRBD2 (5 bases). Per germline, CDR1 LNHDA and CDR2 SQIVND (reference sequence). Trimming left V 5 bases short and J 0 bases short, with 8 bases between. The CDR3 runs to 13 residues. The CDR3 loop reads CASSRGSSYEQYF. For the CDR3, the DNA is TGTGCCAGTAGTCGGGGTTCCTCCTACGAGCAGTACTTC.

The V gene is TRBV24-1, the J gene TRBJ2-6, with D uncertain. Germline CDR1 KGHDR, CDR2 SFDVKD. This CDR3 comprises 13 residues. The V end lost 5 bases, the J end lost 8 bases, and 9 bases lay between the germline ends. CDR3 DNA: TGTGCCACCAGTGGTCAGGATCCCAACGTCCTGACTTTC. Its translation is CATSGQDPNVLTF.

The chain employs TRBV9 and TRBJ2-2; TRBD1 matches at 10 bases. Trimming took 0 bases from V and 6 from J; bases not matched to a gene: 14. Germline CDR1 reads SGDLS; CDR2 reads YYNGEE. The CDR3 loop spans 19 amino acids. The CDR3 DNA sequence: TGTGCCAGCAGCGTAGGGGGGGGGACAGGGGAGCCCCTTTCCGGGGAGCTGTTTTTT. Its translation is CASSVGGGTGEPLSGELFF.

This sequence joins TRBV14 and TRBJ2-4; possibly TRBD2 for D (5 bases). This CDR3 is 12 amino acids long. The V end was cut by 9 bases, the J end by 6 bases, with 12 bases between. CDR1 and CDR2 (germline): SGHDN, FVKESK. The CDR3 protein is CASTGSGNIQYF. The CDR3 coding sequence is TGTGCCAGTACGGGAAGTGGAAACATTCAGTACTTC.

The chain has TRBV5-4 and TRBJ1-1, with TRBD1 as a possible D gene (5 bases). V shed 2 bases and J shed 8 bases, with 13 bases lying between them. CDR1 and CDR2 (germline): SGHNT, YYREEE (reference sequence). This CDR3 region has 13 residues. The CDR3 bases are TGTGCCAGCAGCTTTCAAGGGGCAGGGGAAGCTTTCTTT. Translation: CASSFQGAGEAFF. The entire variable domain, with the rest obtained from reference TRBV5-4 and TRBJ1-1, is as follows: ETGVTQSPTHLIKTRGQQVTLRCSSQSGHNTVSWYQQALGQGPQFIFQYYREEENGRGNFPPRFSGLQFPNYSSELNVNALELDDSALYLCASSFQGAGEAFFGQGTRLTVV.

The V and J genes are TRBV7-9 and TRBJ2-1, with 7 bases aligning to TRBD1. Trimming at V came to 3 bases and at J to 9 bases, leaving 5 bases not matched to a gene. CDR1 and CDR2 (germline): SEHNR, FQNEAQ (reference sequence). This CDR3 spans 13 amino acids. The CDR3 protein is CASSFSTGTEQFF. The CDR3 DNA sequence: TGTGCCAGCAGCTTTTCGACAGGGACTGAGCAGTTCTTC.

In this sample, this clone turned up a few times. V usage is TRBV29-1 and J usage is TRBJ2-5; 8 bases match TRBD2. The CDR3 is 14 residues long. In germline, CDR1 is SQVTM, CDR2 ANQGSEA. V lost 8 bases to trimming and J lost 10 bases; unmatched junction nucleotides: 18. CDR3 sequence: CSITGREADRVQYF. The CDR3 nucleotides read TGCAGCATAACCGGGCGGGAGGCCGATCGGGTCCAGTACTTC.

The CDR3 spells CASSLAGGPDTQYF. CDR3 in DNA: TGTGCCAGTAGTTTAGCGGGAGGGCCGGATACGCAGTATTTT. The chain employs TRBV19 and TRBJ2-3, with 11 bases aligning to TRBD2. Germline loops: CDR1 LNHDA, CDR2 SQIVND (reference sequence). Germline trimming cut 5 bases from V and 6 bases from J; bases unmatched to any gene: 4. The CDR3 covers 14 residues.

In DNA form, the CDR3 reads TGCGCCAGCAGCGCCGTGATAACAGGCCCTAATTCACCCCTCCACTTT. It translates to CASSAVITGPNSPLHF. The chain has TRBV4-3 and TRBJ1-6; weak D call: TRBD1 (5 bases). CDR1 is LGHNA, CDR2 YSLEER, per germline. The CDR3 runs to 16 residues. V was pared by 5 bases and J by 6 bases, with 17 bases between.

This clone was observed a few times. The genes are TRBV5-1 and TRBJ2-3, with D perhaps matching TRBD2 (5 bases). The V end was cut by 0 bases, the J end by 6 bases, with 11 bases between. This CDR3 has 14 amino acids. CDR1 SGHRS and CDR2 YFSETQ come from the germline V gene. CDR3 in amino acids: CASSLAGSVDTQYF. The CDR3 DNA sequence: TGCGCCAGCAGCTTGGCGGGTAGCGTCGATACGCAGTATTTT.

The rearrangement joins TRBV6-5 to TRBJ2-5, with a weak D call TRBD2 (5 bases). The V end lost 0 bases, the J end lost 4 bases, and 12 bases lay between the germline ends. CDR1 is MNHEY and CDR2 is SVGAGI in the germline V gene. The CDR3 runs 15 residues. In DNA, the CDR3 is TGTGCCAGCAGTTACTCGAATCTCCGGGGAGAGACCCAGTACTTC. Amino acid sequence: CASSYSNLRGETQYF.

The rearrangement joins TRBV9 to TRBJ2-4, with 9 positions matching TRBD1. Germline lookup yields CDR1 SGDLS and CDR2 YYNGEE. V shed 3 bases and J 10 bases; nucleotides not matched to a gene: 5. The CDR3 spans 13 residues. The chain's CDR3 is CASSETGGGIQYF. The CDR3 DNA reads as TGTGCCAGCAGCGAGACAGGGGGAGGGATTCAGTACTTC.

The rearrangement uses TRBV6-6 and TRBJ2-1, with 11 bases identical to TRBD2. In germline, CDR1 is MNHNY, CDR2 SVGAGI (reference sequence). V shed 5 bases and J 3 bases; nucleotides not matched to a gene: 3. The CDR3 runs 15 residues. The CDR3 bases are TGTGCCAGCAGTCCCCTAGCGGGAGGCTACAATGAGCAGTTCTTC. As protein: CASSPLAGGYNEQFF.

The chain links TRBV11-2 to TRBJ2-3, with TRBD2 matching over 14 bases. The J segment lost 0 bases and the V segment lost 5 bases, leaving 4 bases of the junction unmatched. Germline values: CDR1 SGHAT, CDR2 FQNNGV. The CDR3 length is 17 residues. Here the CDR3 reads CASSEGTSGGSTDTQYF. DNA of the CDR3: TGTGCCAGCAGCGAGGGGACTAGCGGGGGAAGCACAGATACGCAGTATTTT. Using reference TRBV11-2 and TRBJ2-3 for the parts outside the CDR3, the full variable domain is EAGVAQSPRYKIIEKRQSVAFWCNPISGHATLYWYQQILGQGPKLLIQFQNNGVVDDSQLPKDRFSAERLKGVDSTLKIQPAKLEDSAVYLCASSEGTSGGSTDTQYFGPGTRLTVL.

This sequence joins TRBV4-1 and TRBJ1-5; D not certain. Germline CDR1 MGHRA, CDR2 YSYEKL. The CDR3 sequence is 13 residues long. The V and J ends lost 6 bases and 0 bases respectively, with 6 bases between them. The CDR3 DNA sequence: TGCGCCAGCAGTCCCAATAGCAATCAGCCCCAGCATTTT. The encoded protein is CASSPNSNQPQHF.

The CDR3 coding sequence is TGTGCCAGCAGCAAACGACACACTAGCACAGATACGCAGTATTTT. This translates into CASSKRHTSTDTQYF. The genes are TRBV21-1 and TRBJ2-3; the table's TRBD1 call for D was not verified on the DNA. TRBV21-1 is designated a pseudogene. The CDR3 spans 15 residues.

The genes are TRBV11-2 and TRBJ1-1, with D perhaps matching TRBD1 (6 bases). Germline CDR1 reads SGHAT; CDR2 reads FQNNGV. Trimming removed 5 bases from V and 3 bases from J, with 13 bases in between. The CDR3 spans 14 residues. The DNA of the CDR3 is TGTGCCAGCAGCGGACAGCAGAGCTACACTGAAGCTTTCTTT. It is translated as CASSGQQSYTEAFF. Filled out from reference TRBV11-2 and TRBJ1-1, the complete variable domain reads EAGVAQSPRYKIIEKRQSVAFWCNPISGHATLYWYQQILGQGPKLLIQFQNNGVVDDSQLPKDRFSAERLKGVDSTLKIQPAKLEDSAVYLCASSGQQSYTEAFFGQGTRLTVV.

This chain uses TRBV28 with TRBJ2-7, with 8 bases identical to TRBD1. The ends lost 3 bases at V and 4 bases at J; junction bases unmatched: 5. CDR1 and CDR2 (germline): MDHEN, SYDVKM. The CDR3 has 14 residues. The CDR3 bases are TGTGCCAGCAGTTTTGCCAGGGGGCAGTACGAGCAGTACTTC. Translated: CASSFARGQYEQYF.

The chain combines TRBV27 with TRBJ2-1; D possibly corresponds to TRBD1 (5 bases). There are 16 residues in the CDR3. The V end lost 7 bases, the J end lost 2 bases, and 18 bases lay between the germline ends. CDR1 MNHEY and CDR2 SMNVEV come from the germline V gene (reference sequence). CDR3 loop: CASTLSAGHAYNEQFF. The CDR3, as DNA: TGTGCCAGCACCCTATCCGCTGGACACGCCTACAATGAGCAGTTCTTC.

CDR3 sequence: CASSNRGTEAFF. CDR3 nucleotide sequence: TGTGCCAGCAGCAACAGGGGCACTGAAGCTTTCTTT. This chain links TRBV5-6 with TRBJ1-1; 7 nucleotides match TRBD1. There are 12 residues in the CDR3. CDR1 is SGHDT and CDR2 is YYEEEE in the germline V gene. V gave up 4 bases and J gave up 4 bases; unmatched junction bases: 1.

The CDR3 here is CSARITGGAFF. CDR3 DNA sequence: TGCAGTGCTAGGATTACAGGGGGTGCTTTCTTT. V is TRBV20-1 and J is TRBJ1-1; 8 positions agree with TRBD1. Per germline, CDR1 DFQATT and CDR2 SNEGSKA (reference sequence). The CDR3 runs 11 residues. The J segment lost 11 bases and the V segment lost 3 bases, leaving 5 bases of the junction unmatched.

This chain links TRBV18 with TRBJ1-5, with 9 bases identical to TRBD1. V was clipped by 6 bases and J by 4 bases; unmatched bases: 10. The CDR3 is made up of 16 amino acids. The germline V gene has CDR1 KGHSH and CDR2 LQKENI. DNA for the CDR3: TGTGCCAGCTCCCTGGGACAGGGCGGTGGAAATCAGCCCCAGCATTTT. This translates into CASSLGQGGGNQPQHF.

Comments on this clone: An end of the junction differs from the germline gene, which may be a read error. The CDR3 region has the DNA TGTGCCAGCAGCCTAGCAGGGACAGGGGGCCTCGAGCAGTACTTC. Translated: CASSLAGTGGLEQYF. The chain is built from TRBV7-9 and TRBJ2-7; TRBD1 agrees at 12 bases. This CDR3 comprises 15 residues. CDR1 and CDR2 from the germline V gene are SEHNR and FQNEAQ (reference sequence).

The CDR3 sequence is CATRDRVEEKLFF. CDR3 bases: TGTGCCACCAGAGACAGGGTAGAGGAAAAACTGTTTTTT. The rearrangement joins TRBV24-1 to TRBJ1-4; the match to TRBD1 covers 7 bases. This CDR3 is built from 13 residues. Germline trimming cut 7 bases from V and 8 bases from J; bases unmatched to any gene: 6. Germline CDR1 is KGHDR and CDR2 is SFDVKD.

The CDR3 DNA sequence: TGTGCCAGCAGCTTGGGACTAGCGGGAGGAGAGACCCAGTACTTC. Translation: CASSLGLAGGETQYF. The rearrangement links TRBV7-2 to TRBJ2-5, with 15 nucleotides matching TRBD2. The CDR3 contains 15 residues. The ends lost 3 bases at V and 4 bases at J; junction bases unmatched: 0. Per the germline V gene, CDR1 is SGHTA and CDR2 is FQGNSA.

The V and J genes are TRBV19 and TRBJ2-5; no definite D call. This CDR3 comprises 13 residues. CDR1 LNHDA and CDR2 SQIVND come from the germline V gene (reference sequence). Trimming stripped 5 bases from V and 5 bases from J, with 12 bases between. The CDR3 region is CASSPQNEETQYF. The DNA for the CDR3 is TGTGCCAGTAGTCCGCAAAACGAGGAGACCCAGTACTTC.

The chain couples TRBV4-1 to TRBJ2-1; D is undetermined. The V and J ends lost 2 bases and 4 bases respectively, with 9 bases between them. This CDR3 region has 14 residues. Germline CDR1 reads MGHRA; CDR2 reads YSYEKL. The CDR3: CASSQLTMYNEQFF. The CDR3 DNA reads as TGCGCCAGCAGCCAACTCACTATGTACAATGAGCAGTTCTTC.

The V and J genes are TRBV20-1 and TRBJ2-1; 9 nucleotides align to TRBD2. The junction had 10 bases not matched to a gene; V was cut back by 3 bases and J by 1 base. CDR1 and CDR2 from the germline V gene are DFQATT and SNEGSKA (reference sequence). The CDR3 is 17 residues long. CDR3 protein: CSASVSGSAPSYNEQFF. In DNA, the CDR3 is TGCAGTGCTAGTGTTAGCGGGAGCGCCCCGTCCTACAATGAGCAGTTCTTC.

J is TRBJ2-7 and V is TRBV6-5; D is undetermined. Per germline, CDR1 MNHEY and CDR2 SVGAGI. Trimming pared 4 bases from V and 2 bases from J, leaving 12 bases between. The CDR3 is 14 residues long. The CDR3 nucleotides are TGTGCCAGCAGTTCCGATCTACCCCCCTACGAGCAGTACTTC. It specifies CASSSDLPPYEQYF.

The chain joins TRBV29-1 to TRBJ2-1, with TRBD2 identical over 9 bases. Per germline, CDR1 SQVTM and CDR2 ANQGSEA. J was trimmed by 4 bases and V by 7 bases; bases with no gene match: 8. This CDR3 contains 14 residues. CDR3 region: CSAKGTSTYNEQFF. Written as DNA, the CDR3 is TGCAGCGCTAAAGGGACTAGCACTTACAATGAGCAGTTCTTC.